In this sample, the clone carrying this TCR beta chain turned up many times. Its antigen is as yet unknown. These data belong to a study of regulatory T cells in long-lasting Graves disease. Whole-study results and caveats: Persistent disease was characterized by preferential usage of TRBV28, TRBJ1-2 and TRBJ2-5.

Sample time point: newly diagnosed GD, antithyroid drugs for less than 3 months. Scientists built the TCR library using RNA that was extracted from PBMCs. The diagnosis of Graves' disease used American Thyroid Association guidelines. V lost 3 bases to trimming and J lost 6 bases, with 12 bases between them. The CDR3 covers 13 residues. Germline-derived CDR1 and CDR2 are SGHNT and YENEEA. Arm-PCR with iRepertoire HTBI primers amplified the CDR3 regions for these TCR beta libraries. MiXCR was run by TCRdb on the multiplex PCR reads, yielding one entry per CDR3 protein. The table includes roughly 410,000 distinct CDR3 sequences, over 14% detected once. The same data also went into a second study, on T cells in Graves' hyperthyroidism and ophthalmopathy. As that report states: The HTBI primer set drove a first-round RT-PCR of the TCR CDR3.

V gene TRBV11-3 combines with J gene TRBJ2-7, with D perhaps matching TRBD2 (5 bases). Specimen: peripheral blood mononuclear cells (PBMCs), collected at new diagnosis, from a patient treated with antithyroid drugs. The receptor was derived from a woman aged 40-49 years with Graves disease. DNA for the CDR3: TGTGCCAGCAGCTTTAGTTTCGGGGTCGAGCAGTACTTC. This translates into CASSFSFGVEQYF.